The 2 T cell receptor beta chains presented below share a single source sample, sequenced in a study of blood T cell repertoires in COVID-19. The repertoire was sequenced with immunoSEQ multiplex PCR; TCRdb's copy has only in-frame clones and lacks some. There are a few hundred thousand clones in the sample; about 90% occur only once, and approximately 6.5% lies in the top ten. Sequenced input: peripheral blood. The receptor set was obtained from a man between 18 and 35 years old who had recovered from COVID-19.

A word on this clone: Other DNA sequences of this sample code for an identical CDR3. The chain has TRBV2 and TRBJ1-1; TRBD1 matches at 8 bases. J gave up 0 bases and V 3 bases, and 3 bases lay outside the gene matches. This CDR3 is built from 15 residues. The germline gives CDR1 SNHLY, CDR2 FYNNEI. The DNA of the CDR3 is TGTGCCAGCAGTGAGCAGGGGGCTATGAACACTGAAGCTTTCTTT. Translated: CASSEQGAMNTEAFF.

The V gene is TRBV11-2, the J gene TRBJ1-1; perhaps TRBD1 as D (6 bases). This CDR3 contains 15 residues. V dropped 6 bases and J dropped 4 bases, with 18 bases sitting between them. The germline gives CDR1 SGHAT, CDR2 FQNNGV. CDR3 sequence reads: CASRTITGTGTEAFF. The CDR3 coding sequence is TGTGCCAGCAGAACCATCACAGGGACCGGCACTGAAGCTTTCTTT.